These T cell receptor beta chains were read from a single sample in a study of blood T cell repertoires in COVID-19. Method: immunoSEQ multiplex PCR; TCRdb's copy keeps in-frame clones and lacks some. The table shows 30,000 to 40,000 clones, with about 89% occurring only once. Sequencing input: peripheral blood. These receptors originate from a human donor in a cohort sampled during active COVID-19. CDR3s include the opening cysteine and the closing phenylalanine or tryptophan. Each record gives: clone size, CDR3 length, J gene, V gene, D gene, CDR3 DNA, CDR3 protein. D genes are given only for firm matches. Size tells how often a clone was seen (once, few, many) or the class of an expanded clone, and some rows leave it out.

abundance: NA; len: 15; j_gene: TRBJ1-4; v_gene: TRBV27; d_gene: TRBD1; CDR3nt: TGTGCCAGCAGGACGTGGGACAGGCCTAATGAAAAACTGTTTTTT; CDR3aa: CASRTWDRPNEKLFF
abundance: NA; len: 13; j_gene: TRBJ1-1; v_gene: TRBV30; d_gene: TRBD1; CDR3nt: TGTGCCTCAATCGGACAGGTTAACACTGAAGCTTTCTTT; CDR3aa: CASIGQVNTEAFF
abundance: NA; len: 13; j_gene: TRBJ2-3; v_gene: TRBV10-3; d_gene: NA; CDR3nt: TGTGCCATCAGTGATTCGAGTTCGGATACGCAGTATTTT; CDR3aa: CAISDSSSDTQYF
abundance: once; len: 17; j_gene: TRBJ1-1; v_gene: TRBV9; d_gene: NA; CDR3nt: TGTGCCAGCAGCCCCACGGGGGGGCCCCGCCGGGGAGCTGAAGCTTTCTTT; CDR3aa: CASSPTGGPRRGAEAFF
abundance: NA; len: 13; j_gene: TRBJ2-5; v_gene: TRBV7-2; d_gene: NA; CDR3nt: TGTGCCAGCAGCTTAGGGGGGCGGGAGACCCAGTACTTC; CDR3aa: CASSLGGRETQYF
abundance: NA; len: 13; j_gene: TRBJ1-2; v_gene: TRBV12-3/TRBV12-4; d_gene: NA; CDR3nt: TGTGCCAGCAGTCGTACAGGGTTCTATGGCTACACCTTC; CDR3aa: CASSRTGFYGYTF
abundance: NA; len: 14; j_gene: TRBJ1-2; v_gene: TRBV5-1; d_gene: NA; CDR3nt: TGCGCCAGCAGCCCCTCACGGGGAAGCTTTGGCTACACCTTC; CDR3aa: CASSPSRGSFGYTF
abundance: NA; len: 15; j_gene: TRBJ1-4; v_gene: TRBV28; d_gene: NA; CDR3nt: TGTGCCAGCAGTTCTGTACAGCAGGGTTACGAAAAACTGTTTTTT; CDR3aa: CASSSVQQGYEKLFF
abundance: NA; len: 14; j_gene: TRBJ1-1; v_gene: TRBV10-3; d_gene: NA; CDR3nt: TGTGCCATCAGTGATGTAGCGAAGAACACTGAAGCTTTCTTT; CDR3aa: CAISDVAKNTEAFF
abundance: NA; len: 13; j_gene: TRBJ1-1; v_gene: TRBV7-8; d_gene: NA; CDR3nt: TGTGCCAGCAGCTTGGTACAGGACACTGAAGCTTTCTTT; CDR3aa: CASSLVQDTEAFF
abundance: NA; len: 15; j_gene: TRBJ1-5; v_gene: TRBV6-6; d_gene: NA; CDR3nt: TGTGCCAGCAGTCACGGCGGGGCGGAGCTTCAGCCCCAGCATTTT; CDR3aa: CASSHGGAELQPQHF
abundance: once; len: 15; j_gene: TRBJ2-3; v_gene: TRBV7-9; d_gene: NA; CDR3nt: TGTGCCAGCAGCTTAGATGTAGGGAGGCGAGATACGCAGTATTTT; CDR3aa: CASSLDVGRRDTQYF
abundance: NA; len: 15; j_gene: TRBJ1-1; v_gene: TRBV9; d_gene: TRBD1; CDR3nt: TGTGCCAGCAGCGCCCAACAGGGGACATTCACTGAAGCTTTCTTT; CDR3aa: CASSAQQGTFTEAFF
abundance: once; len: 16; j_gene: TRBJ2-3; v_gene: TRBV10-3; d_gene: TRBD2; CDR3nt: TGTGCCATCAGTCTGACTAGCGGGGCTAGCACAGATACGCAGTATTTT; CDR3aa: CAISLTSGASTDTQYF
abundance: NA; len: 14; j_gene: TRBJ2-2; v_gene: TRBV3-1/TRBV3-2; d_gene: NA; CDR3nt: TGTGCCAGCAGCCAAGGAAGCGGCACCGGGGAGCTGTTTTTT; CDR3aa: CASSQGSGTGELFF
abundance: NA; len: 10; j_gene: TRBJ1-1; v_gene: TRBV29-1; d_gene: NA; CDR3nt: TGCAGCGTTGCAATCCGGGGGGCTTTCTTT; CDR3aa: CSVAIRGAFF
abundance: NA; len: 14; j_gene: TRBJ1-2; v_gene: TRBV28; d_gene: TRBD1; CDR3nt: TGTGCCAGCAGTTCCAACGACAGGGAGGAGGGCTACACCTTC; CDR3aa: CASSSNDREEGYTF
abundance: NA; len: 16; j_gene: TRBJ1-1; v_gene: TRBV7-8; d_gene: NA; CDR3nt: TGTGCCAGCAGACCCCCCCGTGTGCGGCAGAACACTGAAGCTTTCTTT; CDR3aa: CASRPPRVRQNTEAFF
abundance: NA; len: 14; j_gene: TRBJ2-5; v_gene: TRBV10-3; d_gene: NA; CDR3nt: TGTGCCATCAGTGAGTCTTGGAGCGGAGAGACCCAGTACTTC; CDR3aa: CAISESWSGETQYF
abundance: NA; len: 17; j_gene: TRBJ1-4; v_gene: TRBV4-1; d_gene: TRBD1; CDR3nt: TGCGCCAGCAGTCCTGGACAGGGTACTTCAACTAATGAAAAACTGTTTTTT; CDR3aa: CASSPGQGTSTNEKLFF